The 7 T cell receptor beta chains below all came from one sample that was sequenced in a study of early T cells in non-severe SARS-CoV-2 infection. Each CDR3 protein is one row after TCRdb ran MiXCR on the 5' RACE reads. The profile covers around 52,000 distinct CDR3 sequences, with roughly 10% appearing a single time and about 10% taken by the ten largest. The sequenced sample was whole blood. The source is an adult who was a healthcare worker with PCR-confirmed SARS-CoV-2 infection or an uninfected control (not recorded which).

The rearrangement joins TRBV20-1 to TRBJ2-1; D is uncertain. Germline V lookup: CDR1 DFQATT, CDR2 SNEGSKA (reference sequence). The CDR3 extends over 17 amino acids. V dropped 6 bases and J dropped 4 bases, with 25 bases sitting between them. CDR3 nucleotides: TGCAGTGCCCCCACCTTTCTAGGACGGTTACGGTACAATGAGCAGTTCTTC. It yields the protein CSAPTFLGRLRYNEQFF.

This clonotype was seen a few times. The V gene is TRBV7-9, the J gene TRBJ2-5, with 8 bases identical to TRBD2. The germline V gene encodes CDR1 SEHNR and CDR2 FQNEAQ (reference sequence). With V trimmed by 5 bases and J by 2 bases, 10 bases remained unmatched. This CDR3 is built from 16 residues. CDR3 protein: CASSPGGAGTQETQYF. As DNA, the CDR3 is TGTGCCAGCAGCCCCGGGGGGGCGGGGACACAAGAGACCCAGTACTTC.

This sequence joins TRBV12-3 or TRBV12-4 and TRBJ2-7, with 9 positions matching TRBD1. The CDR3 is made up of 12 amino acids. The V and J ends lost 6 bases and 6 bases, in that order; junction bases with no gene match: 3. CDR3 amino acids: CASRGTGSEQYF. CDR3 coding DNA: TGTGCCAGCAGGGGGACAGGGTCCGAGCAGTACTTC.

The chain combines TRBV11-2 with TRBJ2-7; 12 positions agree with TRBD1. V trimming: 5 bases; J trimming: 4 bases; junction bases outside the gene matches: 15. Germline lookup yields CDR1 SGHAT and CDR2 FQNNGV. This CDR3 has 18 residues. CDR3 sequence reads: CASSPLSRDRGLRYEQYF. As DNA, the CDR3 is TGTGCCAGCAGCCCTTTGTCCCGGGACAGGGGGCTCAGGTACGAGCAGTACTTC.

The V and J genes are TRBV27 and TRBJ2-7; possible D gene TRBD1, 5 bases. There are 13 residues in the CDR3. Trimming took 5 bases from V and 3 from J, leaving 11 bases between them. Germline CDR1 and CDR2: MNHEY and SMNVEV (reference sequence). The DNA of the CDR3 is TGTGCCAGCAGTACCCAGGGTAGCTACGAGCAGTACTTC. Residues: CASSTQGSYEQYF.

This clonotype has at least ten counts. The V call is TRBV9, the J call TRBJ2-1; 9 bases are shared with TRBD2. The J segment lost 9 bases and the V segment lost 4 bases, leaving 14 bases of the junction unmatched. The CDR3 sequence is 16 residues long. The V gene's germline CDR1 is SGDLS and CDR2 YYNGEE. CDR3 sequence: CASSSPWREGRGEQFF. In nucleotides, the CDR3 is TGTGCCAGCAGCTCCCCATGGCGGGAGGGCCGGGGTGAGCAGTTCTTC.

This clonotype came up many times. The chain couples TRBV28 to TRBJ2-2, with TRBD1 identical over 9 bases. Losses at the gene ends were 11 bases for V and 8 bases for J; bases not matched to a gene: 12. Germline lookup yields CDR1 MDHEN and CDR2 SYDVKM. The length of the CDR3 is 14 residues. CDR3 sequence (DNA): TGTGCCCTGCGCAGGGACAGGGCTCTAGGGGAGCTGTTTTTT. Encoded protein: CALRRDRALGELFF.